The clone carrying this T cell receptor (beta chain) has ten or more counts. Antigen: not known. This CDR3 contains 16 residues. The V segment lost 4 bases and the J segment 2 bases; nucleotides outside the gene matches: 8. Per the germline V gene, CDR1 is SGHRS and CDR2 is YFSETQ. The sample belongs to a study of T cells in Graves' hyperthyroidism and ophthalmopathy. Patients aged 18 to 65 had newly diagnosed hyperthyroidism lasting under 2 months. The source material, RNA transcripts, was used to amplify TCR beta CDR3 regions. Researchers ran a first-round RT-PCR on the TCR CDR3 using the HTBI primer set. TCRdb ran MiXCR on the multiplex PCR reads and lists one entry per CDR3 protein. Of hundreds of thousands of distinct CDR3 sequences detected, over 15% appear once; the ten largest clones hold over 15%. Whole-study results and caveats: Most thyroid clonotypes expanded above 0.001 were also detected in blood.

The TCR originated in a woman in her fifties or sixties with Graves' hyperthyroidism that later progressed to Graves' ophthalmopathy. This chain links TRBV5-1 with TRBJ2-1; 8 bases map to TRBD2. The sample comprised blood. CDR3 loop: CASSHGGVLAYNEQFF. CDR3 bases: TGCGCCAGCAGCCACGGGGGGGTCCTAGCCTACAATGAGCAGTTCTTC.